This T cell receptor beta chain was recorded in a study of blood T cell repertoires in COVID-19. Study-level information: Sample material is recorded as cDNA or gDNA derived from T cells, B-cell-depleted T cells, or PBMCs.

Sequenced by immunoSEQ multiplex PCR; TCRdb stores in-frame clones only, minus some. The profile shows approximately 500,000 clones, around nine tenths of them singletons. There are 17 residues in the CDR3. Germline V gene lookup returns CDR1 SGHAT and CDR2 FQNNGV. V shed 4 bases and J shed 0 bases, with 16 bases lying between them. The sequence derives from a woman in her 40s who had recovered from COVID-19. The material sequenced was PBMCs or T cells enriched from blood (not recorded which). J is TRBJ2-4 and V is TRBV11-2, with D maybe TRBD1 (7 bases). The CDR3 sequence: CASSSPEGAVAKNIQYF. The DNA of the CDR3 is TGTGCCAGCAGCTCCCCGGAGGGGGCTGTAGCCAAAAACATTCAGTACTTC.